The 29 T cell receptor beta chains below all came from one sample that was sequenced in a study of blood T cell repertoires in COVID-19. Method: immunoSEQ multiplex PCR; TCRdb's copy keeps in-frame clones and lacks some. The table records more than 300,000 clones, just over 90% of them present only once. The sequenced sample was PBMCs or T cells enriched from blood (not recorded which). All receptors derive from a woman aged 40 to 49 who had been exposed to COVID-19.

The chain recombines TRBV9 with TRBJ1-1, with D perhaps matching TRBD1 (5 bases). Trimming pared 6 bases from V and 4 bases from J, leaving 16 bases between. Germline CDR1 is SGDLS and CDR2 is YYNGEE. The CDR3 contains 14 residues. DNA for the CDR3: TGTGCCAGCACCAGGGAGGGAAAGGCCACTGAAGCTTTCTTT. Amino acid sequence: CASTREGKATEAFF.

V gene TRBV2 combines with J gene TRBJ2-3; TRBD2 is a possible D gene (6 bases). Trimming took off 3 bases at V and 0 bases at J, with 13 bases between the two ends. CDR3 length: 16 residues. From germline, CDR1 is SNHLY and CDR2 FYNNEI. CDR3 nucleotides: TGTGCCAGCAGTGATAGGGTTGCGGGGAGCACAGATACGCAGTATTTT. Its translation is CASSDRVAGSTDTQYF.

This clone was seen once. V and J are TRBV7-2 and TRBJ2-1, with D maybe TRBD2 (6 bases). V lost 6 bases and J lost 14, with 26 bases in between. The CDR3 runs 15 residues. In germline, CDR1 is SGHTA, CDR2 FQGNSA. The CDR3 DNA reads TGTGCCAGCAGGCTTGGAACAAGCGGGTCCTTGGAAAAGTTCTTC. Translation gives CASRLGTSGSLEKFF. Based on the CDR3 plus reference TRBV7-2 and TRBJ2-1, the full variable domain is GAGVSQSPSNKVTEKGKDVELRCDPISGHTALYWYRQSLGQGLEFLIYFQGNSAPDKSGLPSDRFSAERTGGSVSTLTIQRTQQEDSAVYLCASRLGTSGSLEKFFGPGTRLTVL.

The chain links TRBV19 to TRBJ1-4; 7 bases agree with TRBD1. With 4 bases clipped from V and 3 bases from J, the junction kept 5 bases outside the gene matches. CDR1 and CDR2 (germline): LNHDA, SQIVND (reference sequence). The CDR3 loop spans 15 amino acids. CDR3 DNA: TGTGCCAGTAGTACCAGGGGGGCGGCTAATGAAAAACTGTTTTTT. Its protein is CASSTRGAANEKLFF.

CDR3 amino acids: CASSLVPEGGYTF. CDR3 sequence (DNA): TGTGCCAGCAGCTTAGTCCCAGAGGGTGGCTACACCTTC. The chain employs TRBV7-2 and TRBJ1-2; the D is unclear. CDR1 and CDR2 from the germline V gene are SGHTA and FQGNSA. V gave up 1 base and J gave up 7 bases, with 10 bases separating them. CDR3 length equals 13 residues.

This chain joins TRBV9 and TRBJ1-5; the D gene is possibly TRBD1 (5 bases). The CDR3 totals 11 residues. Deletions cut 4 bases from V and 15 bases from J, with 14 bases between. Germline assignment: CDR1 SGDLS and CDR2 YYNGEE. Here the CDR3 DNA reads TGTGCCAGCAGCTTACGACAGCCGCGGCATTTT. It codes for CASSLRQPRHF.

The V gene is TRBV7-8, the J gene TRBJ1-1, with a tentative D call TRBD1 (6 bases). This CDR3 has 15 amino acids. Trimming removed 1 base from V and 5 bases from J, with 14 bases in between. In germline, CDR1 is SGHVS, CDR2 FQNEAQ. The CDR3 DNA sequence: TGTGCCAGCAGCTTAGTGTCAGGGGCCGGAACTGAAGCTTTCTTT. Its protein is CASSLVSGAGTEAFF.

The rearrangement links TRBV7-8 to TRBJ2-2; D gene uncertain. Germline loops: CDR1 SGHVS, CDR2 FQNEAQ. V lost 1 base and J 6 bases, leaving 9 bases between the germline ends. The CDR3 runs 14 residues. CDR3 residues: CASSLEALSGELFF. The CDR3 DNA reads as TGTGCCAGCAGCTTAGAAGCCCTGTCCGGGGAGCTGTTTTTT.

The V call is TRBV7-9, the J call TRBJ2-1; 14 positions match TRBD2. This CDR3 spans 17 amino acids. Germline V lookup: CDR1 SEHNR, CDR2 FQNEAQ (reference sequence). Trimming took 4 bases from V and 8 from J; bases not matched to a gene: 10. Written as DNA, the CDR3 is TGTGCCAGCAGCTCCAAAGGGACTAGCGGGAGTATATATGAGCAGTTCTTC. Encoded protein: CASSSKGTSGSIYEQFF.

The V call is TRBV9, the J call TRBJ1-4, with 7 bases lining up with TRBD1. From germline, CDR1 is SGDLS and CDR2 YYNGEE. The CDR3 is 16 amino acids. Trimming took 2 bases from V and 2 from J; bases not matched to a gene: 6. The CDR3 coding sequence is TGTGCCAGCAGCGTTCGGGACAGTCGGACTAATGAAAAACTGTTTTTT. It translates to CASSVRDSRTNEKLFF.

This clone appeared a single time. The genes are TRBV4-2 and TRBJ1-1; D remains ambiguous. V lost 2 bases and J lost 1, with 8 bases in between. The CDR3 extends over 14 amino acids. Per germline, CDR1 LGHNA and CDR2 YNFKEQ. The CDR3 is CASSQFQANTEAFF. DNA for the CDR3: TGTGCCAGCAGCCAATTTCAGGCGAACACTGAAGCTTTCTTT.

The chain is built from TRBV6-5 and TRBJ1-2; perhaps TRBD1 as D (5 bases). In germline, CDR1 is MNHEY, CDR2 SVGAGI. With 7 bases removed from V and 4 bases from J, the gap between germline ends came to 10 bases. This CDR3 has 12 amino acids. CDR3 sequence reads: CASTQGAYGYTF. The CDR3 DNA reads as TGTGCCAGCACCCAAGGGGCCTATGGCTACACCTTC.

In DNA, the CDR3 is TGTGCCAGCGGACCCGGGACAGCGAGGGGTGAAAAACTGTTTTTT. Translating it yields CASGPGTARGEKLFF. The J gene is TRBJ1-4, the V gene TRBV19, with 7 bases matching TRBD1. Germline V gene sequence: CDR1 LNHDA, CDR2 SQIVND (reference sequence). The CDR3 extends over 15 amino acids. With 9 bases clipped from V and 7 bases from J, the junction kept 14 bases outside the gene matches.

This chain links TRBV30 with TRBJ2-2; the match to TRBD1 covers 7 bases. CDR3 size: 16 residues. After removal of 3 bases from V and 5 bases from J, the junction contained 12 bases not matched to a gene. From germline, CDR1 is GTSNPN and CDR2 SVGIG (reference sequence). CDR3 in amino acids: CAWRARGSGWTGELFF. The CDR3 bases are TGTGCCTGGAGGGCCAGGGGGAGTGGATGGACCGGGGAGCTGTTTTTT. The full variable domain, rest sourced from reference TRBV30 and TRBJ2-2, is SQTIHQWPATLVQPVGSPLSLECTVEGTSNPNLYWYRQAAGRGLQLLFYSVGIGQISSEVPQNLSASRPQDRQFILSSKKLLLSDSGFYLCAWRARGSGWTGELFFGEGSRLTVL.

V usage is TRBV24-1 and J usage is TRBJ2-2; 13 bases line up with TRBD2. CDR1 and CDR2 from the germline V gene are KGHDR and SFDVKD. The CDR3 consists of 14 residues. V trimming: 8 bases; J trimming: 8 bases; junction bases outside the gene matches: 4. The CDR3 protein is CATKGLAGVGELFF. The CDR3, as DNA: TGTGCCACCAAAGGACTAGCGGGAGTGGGGGAGCTGTTTTTT.

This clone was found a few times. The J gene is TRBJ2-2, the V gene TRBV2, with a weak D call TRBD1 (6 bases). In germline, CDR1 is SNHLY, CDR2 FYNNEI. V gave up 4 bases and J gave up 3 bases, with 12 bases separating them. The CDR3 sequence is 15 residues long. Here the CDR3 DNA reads TGTGCCAGCAGTGTGACAGGACAGCACACCGGGGAGCTGTTTTTT. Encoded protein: CASSVTGQHTGELFF. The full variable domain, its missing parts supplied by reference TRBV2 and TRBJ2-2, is EPEVTQTPSHQVTQMGQEVILRCVPISNHLYFYWYRQILGQKVEFLVSFYNNEISEKSEIFDDQFSVERPDGSNFTLKIRSTKLEDSAMYFCASSVTGQHTGELFFGEGSRLTVL.

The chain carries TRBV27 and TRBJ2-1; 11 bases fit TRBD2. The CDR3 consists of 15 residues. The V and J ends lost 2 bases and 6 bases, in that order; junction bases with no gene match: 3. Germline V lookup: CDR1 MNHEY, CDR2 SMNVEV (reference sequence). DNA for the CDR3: TGTGCCAGCAGTTTAGTAGCGGGAGGGCCCAATGAGCAGTTCTTC. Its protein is CASSLVAGGPNEQFF.

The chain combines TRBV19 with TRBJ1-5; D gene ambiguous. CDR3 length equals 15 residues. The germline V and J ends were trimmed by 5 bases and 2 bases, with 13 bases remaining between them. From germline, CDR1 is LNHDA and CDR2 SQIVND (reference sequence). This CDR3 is CASSAYAGGNQPQHF. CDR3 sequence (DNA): TGTGCCAGTAGTGCCTACGCCGGGGGCAATCAGCCCCAGCATTTT.

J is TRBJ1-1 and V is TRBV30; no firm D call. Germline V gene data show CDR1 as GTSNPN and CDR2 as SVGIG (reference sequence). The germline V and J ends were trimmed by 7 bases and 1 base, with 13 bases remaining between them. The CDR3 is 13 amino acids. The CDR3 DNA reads TGTGCCTCCGTTGGGTGGGCGAACACTGAAGCTTTCTTT. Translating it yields CASVGWANTEAFF.

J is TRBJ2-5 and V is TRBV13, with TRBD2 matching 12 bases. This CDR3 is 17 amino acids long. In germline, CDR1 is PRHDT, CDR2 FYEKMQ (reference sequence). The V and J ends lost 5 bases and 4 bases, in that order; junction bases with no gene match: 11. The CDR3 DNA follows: TGTGCCAGCAGCAAGCGGACTAGCGGGAAAGGAGCAGAGACCCAGTACTTC. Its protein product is CASSKRTSGKGAETQYF.

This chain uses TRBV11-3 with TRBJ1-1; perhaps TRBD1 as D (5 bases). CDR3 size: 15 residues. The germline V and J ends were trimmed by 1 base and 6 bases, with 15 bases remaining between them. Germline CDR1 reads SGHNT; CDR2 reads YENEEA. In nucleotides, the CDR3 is TGTGCCAGCAGCTTAGCCCCCCCGGGAGGGGCTGAAGCTTTCTTT. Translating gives CASSLAPPGGAEAFF.

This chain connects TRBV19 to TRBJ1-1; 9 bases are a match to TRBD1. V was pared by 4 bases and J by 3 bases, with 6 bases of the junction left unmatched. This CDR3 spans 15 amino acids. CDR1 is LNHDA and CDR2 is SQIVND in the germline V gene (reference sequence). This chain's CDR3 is CASSNDRGKYTEAFF. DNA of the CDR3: TGTGCCAGTAGTAACGACAGGGGGAAGTACACTGAAGCTTTCTTT.

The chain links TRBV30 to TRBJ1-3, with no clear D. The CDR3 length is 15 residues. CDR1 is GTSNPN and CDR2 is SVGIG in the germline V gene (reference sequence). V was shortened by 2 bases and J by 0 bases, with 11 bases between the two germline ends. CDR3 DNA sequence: TGTGCCTGGAGTTCCAGGCTAAGCTCTGGAAACACCATATATTTT. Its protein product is CAWSSRLSSGNTIYF.

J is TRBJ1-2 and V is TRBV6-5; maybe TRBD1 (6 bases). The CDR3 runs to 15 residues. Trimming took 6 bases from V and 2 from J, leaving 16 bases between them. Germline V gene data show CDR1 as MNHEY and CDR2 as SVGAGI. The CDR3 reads CASRFPEGGNYGYTF. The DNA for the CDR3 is TGTGCCAGCAGGTTCCCCGAAGGGGGAAACTATGGCTACACCTTC.

For the CDR3, the DNA is TGTGCCAGCAGTACCAGGGGTGTATCCGACGAGCAGTACTTC. This sequence encodes CASSTRGVSDEQYF. V and J are TRBV7-9 and TRBJ2-7; perhaps TRBD1 as D (6 bases). V dropped 6 bases and J dropped 5 bases, with 17 bases sitting between them. Germline-derived CDR1 and CDR2 are SEHNR and FQNEAQ (reference sequence). This CDR3 comprises 14 residues.

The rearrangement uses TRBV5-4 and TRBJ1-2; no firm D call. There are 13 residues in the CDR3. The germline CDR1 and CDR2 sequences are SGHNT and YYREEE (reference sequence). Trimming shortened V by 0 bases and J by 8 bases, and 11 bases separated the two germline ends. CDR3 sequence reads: CASSLAGGLGYTF. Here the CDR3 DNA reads TGTGCCAGCAGCTTGGCCGGCGGCCTCGGCTACACCTTC.

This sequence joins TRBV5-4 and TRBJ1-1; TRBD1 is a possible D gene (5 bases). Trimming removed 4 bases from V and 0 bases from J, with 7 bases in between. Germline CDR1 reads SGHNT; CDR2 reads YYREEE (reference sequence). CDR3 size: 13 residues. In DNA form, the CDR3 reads TGTGCCAGCAGCGCCAGGGTGAACACTGAAGCTTTCTTT. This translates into CASSARVNTEAFF.

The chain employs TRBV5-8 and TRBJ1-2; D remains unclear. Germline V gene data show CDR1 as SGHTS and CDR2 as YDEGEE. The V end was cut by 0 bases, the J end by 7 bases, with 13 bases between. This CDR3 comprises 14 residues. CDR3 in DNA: TGTGCCAGCAGCTTGGCAGGTCTCCGTGGTGGCTACACCTTC. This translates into CASSLAGLRGGYTF.

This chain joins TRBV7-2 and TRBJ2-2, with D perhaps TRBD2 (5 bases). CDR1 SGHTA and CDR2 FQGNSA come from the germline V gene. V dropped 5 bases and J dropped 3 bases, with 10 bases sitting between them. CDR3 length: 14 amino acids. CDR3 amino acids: CASSLSGYTGELFF. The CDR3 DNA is TGTGCCAGCAGCCTCAGCGGCTACACCGGGGAGCTGTTTTTT. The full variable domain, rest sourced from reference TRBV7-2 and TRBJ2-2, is GAGVSQSPSNKVTEKGKDVELRCDPISGHTALYWYRQSLGQGLEFLIYFQGNSAPDKSGLPSDRFSAERTGGSVSTLTIQRTQQEDSAVYLCASSLSGYTGELFFGEGSRLTVL.